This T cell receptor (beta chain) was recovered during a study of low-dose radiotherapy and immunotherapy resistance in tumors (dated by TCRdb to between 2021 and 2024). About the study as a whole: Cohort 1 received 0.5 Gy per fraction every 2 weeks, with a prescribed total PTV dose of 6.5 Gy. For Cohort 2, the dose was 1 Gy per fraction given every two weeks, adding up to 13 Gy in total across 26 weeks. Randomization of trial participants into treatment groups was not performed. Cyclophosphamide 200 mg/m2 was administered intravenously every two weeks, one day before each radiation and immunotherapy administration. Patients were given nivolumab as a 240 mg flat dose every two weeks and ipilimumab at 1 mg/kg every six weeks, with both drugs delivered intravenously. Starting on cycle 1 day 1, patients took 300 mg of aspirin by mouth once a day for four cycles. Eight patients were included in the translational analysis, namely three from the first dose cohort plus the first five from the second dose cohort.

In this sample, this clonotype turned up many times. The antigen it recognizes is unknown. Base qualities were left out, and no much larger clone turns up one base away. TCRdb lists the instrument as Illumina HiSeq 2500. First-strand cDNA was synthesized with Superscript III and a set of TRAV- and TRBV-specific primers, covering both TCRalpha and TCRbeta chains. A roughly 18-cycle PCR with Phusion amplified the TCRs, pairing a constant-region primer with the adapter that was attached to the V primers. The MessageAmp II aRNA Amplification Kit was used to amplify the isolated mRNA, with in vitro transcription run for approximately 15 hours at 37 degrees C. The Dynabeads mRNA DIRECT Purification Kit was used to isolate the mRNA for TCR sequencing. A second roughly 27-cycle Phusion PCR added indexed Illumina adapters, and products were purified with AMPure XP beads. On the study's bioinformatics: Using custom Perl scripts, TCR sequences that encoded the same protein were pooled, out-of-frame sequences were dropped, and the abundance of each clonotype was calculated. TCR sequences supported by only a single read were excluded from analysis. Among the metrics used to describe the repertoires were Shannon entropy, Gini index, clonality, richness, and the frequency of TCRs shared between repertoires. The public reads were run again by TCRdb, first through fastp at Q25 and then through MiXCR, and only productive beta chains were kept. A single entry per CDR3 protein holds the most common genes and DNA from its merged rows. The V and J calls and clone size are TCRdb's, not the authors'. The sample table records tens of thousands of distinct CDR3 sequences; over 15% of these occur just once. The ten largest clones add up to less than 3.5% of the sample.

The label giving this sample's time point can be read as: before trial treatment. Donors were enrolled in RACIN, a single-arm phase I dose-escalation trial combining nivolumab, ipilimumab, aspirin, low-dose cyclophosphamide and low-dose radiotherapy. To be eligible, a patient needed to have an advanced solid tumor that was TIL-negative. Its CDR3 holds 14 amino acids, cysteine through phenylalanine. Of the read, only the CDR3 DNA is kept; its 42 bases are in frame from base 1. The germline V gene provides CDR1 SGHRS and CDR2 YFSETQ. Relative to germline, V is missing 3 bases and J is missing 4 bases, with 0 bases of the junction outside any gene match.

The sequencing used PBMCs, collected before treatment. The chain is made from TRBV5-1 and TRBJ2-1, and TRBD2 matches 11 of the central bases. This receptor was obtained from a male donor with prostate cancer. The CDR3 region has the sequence CASSSSGGYNEQFF. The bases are TGCGCCAGCAGCTCTAGCGGGGGGTACAATGAGCAGTTCTTC.